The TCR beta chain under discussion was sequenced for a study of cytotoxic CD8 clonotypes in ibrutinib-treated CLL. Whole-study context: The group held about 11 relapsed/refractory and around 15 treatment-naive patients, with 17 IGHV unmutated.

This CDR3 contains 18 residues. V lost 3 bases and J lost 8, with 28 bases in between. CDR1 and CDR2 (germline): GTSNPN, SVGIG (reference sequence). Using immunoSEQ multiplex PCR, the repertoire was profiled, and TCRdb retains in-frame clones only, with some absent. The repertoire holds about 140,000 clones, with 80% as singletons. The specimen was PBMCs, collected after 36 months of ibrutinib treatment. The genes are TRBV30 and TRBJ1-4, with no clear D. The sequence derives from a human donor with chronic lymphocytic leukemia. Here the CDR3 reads CAWRDKAVMEIGLEKLFF. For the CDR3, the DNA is TGTGCCTGGAGAGATAAGGCAGTCATGGAGATTGGATTGGAAAAACTGTTTTTT.